This TCR beta chain was retrieved from a study of cytomegalovirus exposure and HLA in healthy donors (dated by TCRdb to the late 2010s). About the study as a whole: According to an earlier analysis of 550 to 700 of the donors, 150 million to 200 million T cells yielded 117 million unique TCR beta sequences and approximately 300 Gb of sequence data. An earlier analysis of some 600 of the donors applied high-throughput TCR beta sequencing to assess whether each TCR beta V gene segment acted as functional or pseudogenic. Among about 400 genotyped donors of the cohort, an average of around 250,000 unique TCR beta nucleotide sequences was sequenced per donor, of which about 18% were non-productive. Donor age, sex, ethnicity and CMV serostatus were compiled together with the repertoire data. An early release that covered 500 to 800 HLA-typed donors contained approximately 320 gigabases of sequencing data and around 85 million unique TCR sequences. In addition to the first cohort of roughly 700 subjects, a separate validation cohort of around 110 different subjects was used. Rather than using new phenotypic data, the later analysis identified candidate immune exposures from TCR beta sequences and from how often those sequences occurred across donors. The study aimed to test whether signatures of past pathogen exposure could be identified by cataloging public T cell receptors. A later genetic analysis took genome-wide SNP genotypes for about 55% of the roughly 670 donors and used that subset as a discovery cohort. High-throughput TCR immunosequencing, statistical association of individual TCRs with disease status, and machine learning were combined to predict cytomegalovirus infection status. Because of strong linkage in the cohort, five DR-DQ haplotypes were treated as single units for association and clustering. The study profiled the T cell repertoires of 500 to 800 subjects by immunosequencing and related them to cytomegalovirus serostatus. Typing coverage varied by locus: roughly 620-640 donors for A, B, C, DRB1 and DQB1; approximately 500 for DQA1; 606 for DPA1; fewer than 480 for DPB1. Of the roughly 400 genotyped donors, less than 90% were placed in the genetic ancestry cluster associated with self-reported Caucasian donors. Class I and class II HLA loci were covered by the typing at four-digit resolution. A later analysis re-examined previously published TCR beta repertoires from 500 to 700 donors and added high-resolution HLA genotyping to investigate patterns of TCR occurrence. Every repertoire in the discovery cohort had been generated on one and the same sequencing platform. Study-wide conclusions, independent of this receptor: Assigning TCR associations to individual alleles was difficult when HLA alleles, especially DR and DQ, strongly co-occurred. A further reported finding was that TCR beta sequences accurately predicted the HLA-A and HLA-B alleles for most subjects in the first cohort. The study listed around 160 TCR beta chains as associated with cytomegalovirus. The presence/absence analyses assumed that sequencing depth was roughly uniform across donors, and that assumption may not be true. In a later analysis, HLA-associated TCR beta chains were found to be more clonally expanded and to have lower generation probabilities than equally common non-associated chains. Immune exposure information for the cohort was limited to CMV serostatus. In an earlier analysis of some 500 of the donors, most TCR beta V segments appeared in productive rearrangements about 90% or about 30% of the time, broadly matching IMGT annotations. In vitro tests confirmed that a few of the cytomegalovirus-associated TCR beta chains recognize cytomegalovirus antigens. While some public TCRs were present in many individuals, most TCR sequences turned up only very rarely across donors. Because HLA typing was missing for some donors at each locus, association tests included only the typed subset. According to a later genetic analysis, donors in an Asian-associated ancestry cluster had fewer N-insertions in productive TCRs than the roughly 660-donor mean. A cluster of highly shared sequence variants was judged likely to represent a technical artifact of the sequencing pipeline. Correlated functional status among segregating V segments might be attributable to linkage disequilibrium, but an unknown experimental factor could not be ruled out. This cohort had only TCR beta chains sequenced, and the lack of alpha or paired-chain data limited which features could be detected. A later genetic analysis associated a missense DCLRE1C variant with V-gene and J-gene trimming of TCR beta chains, and an independent cohort replicated the association. The earlier analysis of 450 to 700 of the donors excluded roughly 16 rarely observed V segments, including chromosome 9 orphons, because counts were too low. In a later analysis, several top co-occurrence clusters were reported to appear linked to parvovirus B19, influenza, CMV and Epstein-Barr virus. According to a later analysis, most CMV-associated TCR beta chains appeared to be HLA-restricted, and the HLA associations seemed to be driven largely by CMV exposure. It was suggested by the authors that the approach could potentially be generalized to other disease states and immunological phenotypes. In a later analysis, the rate of TCR association differed among HLA loci, with DRB1 alleles having the most associated TCRs and HLA-C alleles having the fewest. A later analysis associated around 16,000 TCR beta sequences with specific HLA alleles at a false discovery rate of 0.05. The classifier was reported to diagnose cytomegalovirus status with high specificity and sensitivity in both the original and validation cohorts.

Library construction relied on the immunoSEQ multiplex PCR assay. For the multiplex PCR, a mixture combining 60 forward primers for TCR Vbeta segments and 13 reverse primers for TCR Jbeta segments was used. Amplification of the CDR3 region of rearranged TCR beta genes was performed with a multiplex PCR assay on genomic DNA. The amplified TCR beta libraries were sequenced on the Illumina HiSeq System as 87-base-pair reads. For the original study's pipeline: A later analysis counted tens of millions of unique TCR beta chains across the 550 to 700 repertoires, and some 12 million of these chains were shared by at least two donors. Raw reads were error-corrected and collapsed into unique sequences by a nearest-neighbor algorithm in which closely related sequences were merged to remove PCR and sequencing errors. Alignment of CDR3 sequences to IMGT reference sequences was used to assign V, D and J gene segments. For a sequence to be retained, a match of at least six nucleotides was required to both a V gene segment and a J gene segment. A rearrangement counted as productive if the CDR3 had no stop codons and remained in frame with V and J, and every other rearrangement counted as non-productive. Following IMGT convention, CDR3 was defined as the stretch from the second conserved V-encoded cysteine up to the conserved J-encoded phenylalanine. The earlier analysis of around 640 of the donors excluded sequences that lacked an unambiguous match to a single V gene segment. An earlier analysis of several hundred of the donors called V segments functional above 56.7% productive rearrangements and segregating when the between-donor standard deviation exceeded 5%. A statistical classification framework was built to diagnose cytomegalovirus status from the catalog of TCR beta chain sequences. In a later analysis, V and J genes were assigned by comparing TCR nucleotide sequences against IMGT/GENE-DB human TR gene sequences. A later analysis assigned CDR3 sequences and most-parsimonious VDJ recombination scenarios with the TCRdist pipeline. A later analysis defined each TCR beta chain by its CDR3 amino acid sequence plus V-gene family, and excluded reads lacking a unique V-gene family. To address suspected cross-contamination and a sequencing artifact, a later analysis removed over 500 highly shared, low-generation-probability nucleotide sequences. For each public chain, a later analysis derived a clonal expansion index from normalized ranks of inferred template counts within each repertoire. In a later analysis, generation probabilities were computed using a VDJ recombination model fitted to out-of-frame rearrangements, and the results were checked against IGoR. In a later analysis, hypergeometric tests were used to score TCR-TCR, TCR-HLA and TCR-CMV co-occurrence, with a repertoire-size bias correction applied to TCR pairs. False discovery rates were estimated in a later analysis by permuting HLA or CMV assignments 20 times. A later analysis grouped co-occurring TCRs with DBSCAN, adding TCRdist sequence similarity when clustering within HLA-allele-positive subsets. Repertoires with fewer than 30,000 or more than 120,000 public chains were left out of co-occurrence clustering, as were several repertoires with anomalous nucleotide sharing. TCRdb mirrors the immuneACCESS table, restricted to in-frame sequences. Some clones are absent from its copies; in checked studies, under half trace to an unresolved V gene, and the reason for the others is unknown. V and J calls and clone size are as listed in that table; D and trimming were resolved from the DNA. The sample data list about 180,000 clones, and around 80% of these were observed just once. The ten most abundant clones make up about 1.9% of the sample.

In total, roughly 670 healthy bone marrow donors made up the cohort. Cohort members were all nominally healthy when sampled, although unrecorded immune exposures were likely present. The donor tested CMV seronegative, placing the donor among the approximately 360 seronegative members of the cohort. A peripheral blood sample was collected from each donor, and TCR beta sequencing was performed on peripheral blood mononuclear cells. The Qiagen DNeasy Blood Extraction Kit was used to extract genomic DNA from the blood cell samples. As concerns this clone: No antigen is known for it. Base qualities are missing; no much larger clone stands one base away.

Sample: PBMCs. The receptor's source is a woman in her thirties in good health and CMV-seronegative.

The DNA is TGTGCCAGCAGCCTCGGGAAGGCGAACACCGGGGAGCTGTTTTTT. Translation gives CASSLGKANTGELFF. The chain is encoded by TRBV7-3 joined to TRBJ2-2, and perhaps TRBD2 as D gene, on 5 matching bases. The CDR3 has 15 amino acids, counting the end cysteine and phenylalanine. The entry retains the CDR3 DNA only, 45 bases that are in frame from base 1. V sheds 5 bases and J sheds 0 bases, leaving 10 bases between their ends. Via the germline V gene, CDR1 is SGHTA and CDR2 FQGTGA.